A single sample is the source of the 16 T cell receptor beta chains below, sequenced in a study of OX40 agonist ivuxolimab in advanced cancers. Clones were read by immunoSEQ multiplex PCR, and TCRdb kept only the in-frame ones, dropping some. This table holds fewer than 80,000 clones, about 85% found once. Here the sequenced sample was CD4+ or CD8+ T cells sorted from blood, taken in a trial of the OX40 agonist ivuxolimab. The source is an adult with an advanced solid tumor such as melanoma, head and neck, liver or kidney cancer.

The chain carries TRBV6-1 and TRBJ2-1; D is ambiguous. CDR3 size: 11 residues. Deletions cut 4 bases from V and 10 bases from J, with 8 bases between. The germline CDR1 and CDR2 sequences are MNHNS and SASEGT. DNA of the CDR3: TGTGCCAGCAGTGCCCCTGGCGAGCAGTTCTTC. Its translation: CASSAPGEQFF.

The V call is TRBV2, the J call TRBJ2-2, with 14 positions matching TRBD2. The V segment lost 6 bases and the J segment 6 bases; nucleotides outside the gene matches: 6. Germline CDR1 SNHLY, CDR2 FYNNEI. There are 16 residues in the CDR3. The CDR3 DNA is TGTGCCAGCAGCAGGACTAGCGGGGGGACCGCCGGGGAGCTGTTTTTT. It encodes CASSRTSGGTAGELFF.

The gene calls are TRBV6-6 and TRBJ2-7; D is undetermined. CDR1 is MNHNY, CDR2 SVGAGI, per germline (reference sequence). Between the trimmed V and J ends, which lost 5 bases and 3 bases, there was a span of 11 bases. The CDR3 is 13 amino acids. DNA for the CDR3: TGTGCCAGCAGTCCCGGGTACAACTACGAGCAGTACGTC. It is translated as CASSPGYNYEQYV.

The chain is built from TRBV19 and TRBJ2-3, with TRBD2 identical over 9 bases. Per the germline V gene, CDR1 is LNHDA and CDR2 is SQIVND (reference sequence). The CDR3 loop spans 16 amino acids. Trimming cost V 5 bases and J 4 bases; bases outside gene matches: 10. Here the CDR3 DNA reads TGTGCCAGTAGTTCCCAGGTGGCGGGAGGGTCAGATACGCAGTATTTT. It codes for CASSSQVAGGSDTQYF.

V usage is TRBV15 and J usage is TRBJ1-2; D perhaps matches TRBD1 (5 bases). There are 14 residues in the CDR3. Trimming pared 0 bases from V and 2 bases from J, leaving 7 bases between. The germline V gene encodes CDR1 LNHNV and CDR2 YYDKDF (reference sequence). As DNA, the CDR3 is TGTGCCACCAGCAGAGATCGACAGAACTATGGCTACACCTTC. As protein: CATSRDRQNYGYTF.

This chain links TRBV2 with TRBJ1-2, with no clear D. Germline V gives CDR1 SNHLY, CDR2 FYNNEI. With 3 bases removed from V and 5 bases from J, the gap between germline ends came to 10 bases. The CDR3 contains 13 residues. This CDR3 reads CASSDLVSYGYTF. In DNA, the CDR3 is TGTGCCAGCAGTGATTTGGTGTCGTATGGCTACACCTTC.

Comments on this clone: Additional DNA sequences in this sample encode the identical CDR3. V and J are TRBV6-6 and TRBJ1-3; D is unclear. There are 11 residues in the CDR3. V was shortened by 8 bases and J by 4 bases, with 6 bases between the two germline ends. Germline CDR1 is MNHNY and CDR2 is SVGAGI (reference sequence). The DNA for the CDR3 is TGTGCCAGCCGCCGGGGAAACACCATATATTTT. It specifies CASRRGNTIYF.

This sequence joins TRBV7-9 and TRBJ2-5, with TRBD1 as a possible D gene (6 bases). V dropped 1 base and J dropped 3 bases, with 15 bases sitting between them. The CDR3 contains 16 residues. Germline values: CDR1 SEHNR, CDR2 FQNEAQ (reference sequence). DNA for the CDR3: TGTGCCAGCAGCTTAGGGACAGTCCCAAGGAAAGAGACCCAGTACTTC. Protein product: CASSLGTVPRKETQYF. Together with reference TRBV7-9 and TRBJ2-5, the CDR3 gives the full variable domain: DTGVSQNPRHKITKRGQNVTFRCDPISEHNRLYWYRQTLGQGPEFLTYFQNEAQLEKSRLLSDRFSAERPKGSFSTLEIQRTEQGDSAMYLCASSLGTVPRKETQYFGPGTRLLVL.

The chain has TRBV7-9 and TRBJ2-5; no firm D call. The CDR3 length is 16 residues. Germline CDR1 and CDR2: SEHNR and FQNEAQ (reference sequence). V gave up 0 bases and J gave up 1 base, with 12 bases separating them. CDR3 loop: CASSLALRTAQETQYF. Here the CDR3 DNA reads TGTGCCAGCAGCTTAGCGCTTCGAACAGCCCAAGAGACCCAGTACTTC.

This chain joins TRBV6-5 and TRBJ2-2, with TRBD2 matching over 8 bases. Germline V gene data show CDR1 as MNHEY and CDR2 as SVGAGI. The CDR3 is 13 amino acids. J gave up 4 bases and V 11 bases, and 6 bases lay outside the gene matches. DNA for the CDR3: TGTGCCTCCCAGCGGGGGCGCACCGGGGAGCTGTTTTTT. Protein product: CASQRGRTGELFF.

CDR3 amino acids: CATSREAGYEQYV. CDR3 DNA sequence: TGTGCCACCAGCAGAGAGGCCGGCTACGAGCAGTACGTC. This rearrangement joins TRBV15 to TRBJ2-7; D remains ambiguous. The V gene's germline CDR1 is LNHNV and CDR2 YYDKDF (reference sequence). With 0 bases removed from V and 3 bases from J, the gap between germline ends came to 6 bases. This CDR3 region has 13 residues.

This chain uses TRBV6-5 with TRBJ2-1; TRBD1 might be the D (5 bases). Per germline, CDR1 MNHEY and CDR2 SVGAGI. V lost 6 bases, J lost 9 bases, and 18 bases lay in between. This CDR3 region has 14 residues. Here the CDR3 DNA reads TGTGCCAGCAGCTCAGAGCAGGGCGGTAGTGAGCAGTTCTTC. It encodes CASSSEQGGSEQFF.

This clone is labeled as medium-sized. The chain links TRBV28 to TRBJ1-1, with D perhaps matching TRBD1 (6 bases). Per the germline V gene, CDR1 is MDHEN and CDR2 is SYDVKM. Trimming took off 4 bases at V and 5 bases at J, with 14 bases between the two ends. The CDR3 has 14 amino acids. The CDR3 sequence: CASSYGGPGTEAFF. In DNA form, the CDR3 reads TGTGCCAGCAGTTACGGGGGGCCTGGGACTGAAGCTTTCTTT.

V is TRBV27 and J is TRBJ2-5, with D perhaps TRBD2 (6 bases). This CDR3 region has 13 residues. CDR1 is MNHEY, CDR2 SMNVEV, per germline (reference sequence). Trimming stripped 1 base from V and 5 bases from J, with 8 bases between. The CDR3 reads CASSLWGEETQYF. DNA for the CDR3: TGTGCCAGCAGTTTATGGGGGGAGGAGACCCAGTACTTC.

The V gene is TRBV6-1, the J gene TRBJ1-3; D is perhaps TRBD1 (5 bases). The V gene's germline CDR1 is MNHNS and CDR2 SASEGT. This CDR3 region has 13 residues. Trimming took off 7 bases at V and 4 bases at J, with 11 bases between the two ends. Written as DNA, the CDR3 is TGTGCCAGCATGGGGGAGGGGGGAAACACCATATATTTT. Residues: CASMGEGGNTIYF.

The rearrangement uses TRBV7-2 and TRBJ2-7; 9 bases map to TRBD2. In germline, CDR1 is SGHTA, CDR2 FQGNSA. Unmatched junction bases numbered 10, after V lost 4 bases and J lost 3 bases. The CDR3 has 16 amino acids. CDR3 residues: CASSYPMVAGVYEQYF. As DNA, the CDR3 is TGTGCCAGCAGCTACCCGATGGTAGCGGGGGTCTACGAGCAGTACTTC.